This T cell receptor beta chain was retrieved from a study of cytomegalovirus exposure and HLA in healthy donors. Study-level findings and limits: Later analysis found that TCR beta chains associated with HLA were more clonally expanded than other, equally common chains. A later analysis reportedly found fewer N-insertions in an Asian-associated ancestry cluster than the roughly 730-donor mean. DRB1 showed the most TCR associations and HLA-C the fewest in a later analysis, as rates varied by HLA locus.

The PCR contained 60 Vbeta and 13 Jbeta primers. TCRdb's copy holds only in-frame clones and misses some; the assay was immunoSEQ multiplex PCR. The sample yields about 200,000 clones, 65% to 85% seen once. Turning to this clone: Its antigen is currently unknown.

This CDR3 is 13 amino acids long. V trimming: 2 bases; J trimming: 8 bases; junction bases outside the gene matches: 4. Germline V CDR1 and CDR2: MNHEY, SMNVEV (reference sequence). The specimen was PBMCs. The receptor was isolated from a middle-aged man in good health and CMV-seropositive. The chain combines TRBV27 with TRBJ2-3; 7 nucleotides agree with TRBD2. The chain's CDR3 is CASSLAGVGTQYF. As DNA, the CDR3 is TGTGCCAGCAGTTTAGCGGGAGTGGGTACGCAGTATTTT.